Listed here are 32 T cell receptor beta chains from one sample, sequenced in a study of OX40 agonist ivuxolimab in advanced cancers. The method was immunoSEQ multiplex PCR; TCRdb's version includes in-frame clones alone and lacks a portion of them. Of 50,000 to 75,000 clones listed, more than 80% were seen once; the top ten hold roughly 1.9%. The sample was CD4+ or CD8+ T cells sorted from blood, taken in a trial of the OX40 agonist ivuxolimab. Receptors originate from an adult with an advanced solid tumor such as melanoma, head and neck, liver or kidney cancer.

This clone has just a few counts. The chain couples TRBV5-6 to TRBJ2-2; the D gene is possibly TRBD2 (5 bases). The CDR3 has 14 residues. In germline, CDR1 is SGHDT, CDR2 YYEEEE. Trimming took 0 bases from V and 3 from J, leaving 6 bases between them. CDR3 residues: CASSLGEYTGELFF. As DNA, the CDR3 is TGTGCCAGCAGCTTGGGGGAGTACACCGGGGAGCTGTTTTTT. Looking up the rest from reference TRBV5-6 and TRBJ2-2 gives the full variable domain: DAGVTQSPTHLIKTRGQQVTLRCSPKSGHDTVSWYQQALGQGPQFIFQYYEEEERQRGNFPDRFSGHQFPNYSSELNVNALLLGDSALYLCASSLGEYTGELFFGEGSRLTVL.

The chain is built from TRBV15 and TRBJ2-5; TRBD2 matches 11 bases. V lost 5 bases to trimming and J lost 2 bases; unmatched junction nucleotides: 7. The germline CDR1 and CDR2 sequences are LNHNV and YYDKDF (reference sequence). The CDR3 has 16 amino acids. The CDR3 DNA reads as TGTGCCACCAGCCCCGGACTAGCGGGCCAACAAGAGACCCAGTACTTC. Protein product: CATSPGLAGQQETQYF.

The CDR3 here is CASCRASGSYEQYF. The CDR3 DNA follows: TGTGCCAGCTGTCGGGCTAGCGGATCCTACGAGCAGTACTTC. This chain uses TRBV2 with TRBJ2-7, with TRBD2 matching over 7 bases. Per germline, CDR1 SNHLY and CDR2 FYNNEI. V was pared by 8 bases and J by 1 base, with 8 bases of the junction left unmatched. The CDR3 runs to 14 residues.

This chain's CDR3 is CASSRRGGSTDTQYF. As DNA, the CDR3 is TGTGCCAGCAGCCGTAGGGGGGGGAGCACAGATACGCAGTATTTT. J is TRBJ2-3 and V is TRBV11-2, with a weak D call TRBD2 (7 bases). Germline lookup yields CDR1 SGHAT and CDR2 FQNNGV. V gave up 5 bases and J gave up 0 bases, with 12 bases separating them. This CDR3 contains 15 residues.

The CDR3 sequence is CASSLYRGSENYGYTF. The CDR3 region has the DNA TGCGCCAGCAGCTTGTACAGGGGTAGTGAGAACTATGGCTACACCTTC. This chain joins TRBV5-1 and TRBJ1-2; 7 bases align to TRBD1. The CDR3 loop spans 16 amino acids. Germline CDR1 SGHRS, CDR2 YFSETQ. The trim removed 1 base at V and 2 bases at J, leaving 8 bases unmatched.

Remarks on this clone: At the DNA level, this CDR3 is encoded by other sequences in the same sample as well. The CDR3 DNA follows: TGTGCCAGCAGCCGACAGGGGCCCGGCTCTGGAAACACCATATATTTT. Translated, it gives CASSRQGPGSGNTIYF. The rearrangement joins TRBV5-4 to TRBJ1-3, with 8 positions matching TRBD1. CDR3 length equals 16 residues. Germline CDR1 reads SGHNT; CDR2 reads YYREEE (reference sequence). Germline trimming cut 4 bases from V and 0 bases from J; bases unmatched to any gene: 6.

The CDR3 here is CASSLLGHDGYTF. In DNA form, the CDR3 reads TGTGCCAGCAGTCTACTCGGACACGATGGCTACACCTTC. The rearrangement joins TRBV27 to TRBJ1-2; D is perhaps TRBD1 (5 bases). Trimming cost V 5 bases and J 6 bases, with 13 bases left between them. Germline values: CDR1 MNHEY, CDR2 SMNVEV (reference sequence). CDR3 size: 13 residues.

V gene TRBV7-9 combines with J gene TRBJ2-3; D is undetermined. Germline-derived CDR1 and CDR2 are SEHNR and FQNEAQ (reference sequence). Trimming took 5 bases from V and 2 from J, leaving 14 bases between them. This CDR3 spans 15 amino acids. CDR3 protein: CASSQANLYTDTQYF. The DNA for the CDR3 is TGTGCCAGCAGCCAGGCCAATTTGTACACAGATACGCAGTATTTT.

The CDR3 DNA is TGTGCCAGCAGCGGGACGGCGATCGCAGATACGCAGTATTTT. The encoded protein is CASSGTAIADTQYF. The gene calls are TRBV9 and TRBJ2-3, with unresolved D. This CDR3 is 14 amino acids long. V was clipped by 3 bases and J by 4 bases, with 12 bases between them. Germline CDR1 SGDLS, CDR2 YYNGEE.

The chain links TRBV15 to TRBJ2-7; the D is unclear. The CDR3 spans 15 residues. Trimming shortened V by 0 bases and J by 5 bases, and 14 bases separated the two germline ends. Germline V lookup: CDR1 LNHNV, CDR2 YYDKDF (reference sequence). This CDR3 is CATSRDAGDRDEQYF. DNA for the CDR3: TGTGCCACCAGCAGAGATGCCGGAGATAGGGACGAGCAGTACTTC.

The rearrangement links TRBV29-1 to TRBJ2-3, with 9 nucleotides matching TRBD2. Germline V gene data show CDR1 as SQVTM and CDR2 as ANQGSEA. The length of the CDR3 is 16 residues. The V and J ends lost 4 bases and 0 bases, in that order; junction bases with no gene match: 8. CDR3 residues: CSVALAGTSSTDTQYF. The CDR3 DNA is TGCAGCGTTGCCCTAGCGGGAACCTCTAGCACAGATACGCAGTATTTT.

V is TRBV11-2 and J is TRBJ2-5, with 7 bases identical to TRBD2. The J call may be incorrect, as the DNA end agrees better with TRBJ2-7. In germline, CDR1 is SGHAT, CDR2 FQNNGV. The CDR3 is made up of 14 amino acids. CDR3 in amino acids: CASSISSGSYEQYF. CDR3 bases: TGTGCCAGCAGCATCTCTAGCGGTTCCTACGAGCAGTACTTC.

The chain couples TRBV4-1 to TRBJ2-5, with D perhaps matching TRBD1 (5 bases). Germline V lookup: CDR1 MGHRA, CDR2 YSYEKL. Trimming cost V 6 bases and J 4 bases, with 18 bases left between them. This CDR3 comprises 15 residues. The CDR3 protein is CASSARGRGSETQYF. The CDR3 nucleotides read TGCGCCAGCAGTGCAAGAGGAAGGGGATCAGAGACCCAGTACTTC.

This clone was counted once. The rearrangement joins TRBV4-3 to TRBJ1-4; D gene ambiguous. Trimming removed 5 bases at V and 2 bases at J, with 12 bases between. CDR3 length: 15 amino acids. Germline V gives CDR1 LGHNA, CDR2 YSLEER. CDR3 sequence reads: CASSATEGTNEKLFF. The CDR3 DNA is TGCGCCAGCAGCGCCACAGAGGGTACTAATGAAAAACTGTTTTTT.

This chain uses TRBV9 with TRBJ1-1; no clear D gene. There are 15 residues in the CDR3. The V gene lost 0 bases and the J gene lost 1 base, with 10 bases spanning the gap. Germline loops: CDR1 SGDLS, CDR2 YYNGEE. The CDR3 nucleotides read TGTGCCAGCAGCGTAGCTGGGGTGAGGAACACTGAAGCTTTCTTT. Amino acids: CASSVAGVRNTEAFF.

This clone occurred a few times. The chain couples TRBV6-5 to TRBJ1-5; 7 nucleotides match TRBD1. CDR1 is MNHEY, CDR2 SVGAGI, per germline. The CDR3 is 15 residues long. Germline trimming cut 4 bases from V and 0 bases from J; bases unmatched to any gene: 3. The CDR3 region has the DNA TGTGCCAGCAGTTCCCAGGGGGTTAGCAATCAGCCCCAGCATTTT. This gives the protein CASSSQGVSNQPQHF.

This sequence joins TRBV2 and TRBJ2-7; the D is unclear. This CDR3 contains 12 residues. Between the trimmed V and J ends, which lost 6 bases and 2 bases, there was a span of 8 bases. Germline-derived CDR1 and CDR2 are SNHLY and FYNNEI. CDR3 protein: CASRDNTYEQYF. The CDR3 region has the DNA TGTGCCAGCAGGGATAATACCTACGAGCAGTACTTC.

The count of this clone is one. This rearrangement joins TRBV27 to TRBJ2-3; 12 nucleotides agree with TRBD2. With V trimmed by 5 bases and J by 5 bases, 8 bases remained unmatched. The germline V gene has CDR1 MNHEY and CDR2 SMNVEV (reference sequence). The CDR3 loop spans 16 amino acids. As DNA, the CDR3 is TGTGCCAGCAGTCCGCTAGCGGGAGGGACCCGAGATACGCAGTATTTT. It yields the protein CASSPLAGGTRDTQYF.

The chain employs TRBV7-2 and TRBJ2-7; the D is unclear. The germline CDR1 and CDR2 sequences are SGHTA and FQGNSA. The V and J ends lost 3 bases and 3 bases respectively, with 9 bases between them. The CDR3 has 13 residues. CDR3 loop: CASSFKVLYEQYF. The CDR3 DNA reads TGTGCCAGCAGCTTTAAGGTTCTCTACGAGCAGTACTTC.

The CDR3: CASSRGGLNTEAFF. The CDR3 bases are TGTGCCAGCAGCAGGGGGGGACTGAACACTGAAGCTTTCTTT. The rearrangement uses TRBV5-5 and TRBJ1-1; weak D call: TRBD1 (6 bases). The germline V gene encodes CDR1 SGHKS and CDR2 YYEKEE (reference sequence). The CDR3 totals 14 residues. V lost 4 bases, J lost 0 bases, and 10 bases lay in between. Using reference TRBV5-5 and TRBJ1-1 for the parts outside the CDR3, the full variable domain is DAGVTQSPTHLIKTRGQQVTLRCSPISGHKSVSWYQQVLGQGPQFIFQYYEKEERGRGNFPDRFSARQFPNYSSELNVNALLLGDSALYLCASSRGGLNTEAFFGQGTRLTVV.

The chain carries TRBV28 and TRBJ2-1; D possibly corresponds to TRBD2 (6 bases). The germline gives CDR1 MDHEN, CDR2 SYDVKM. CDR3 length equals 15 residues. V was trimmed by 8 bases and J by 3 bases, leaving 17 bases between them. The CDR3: CASLKGAGSYNEQFF. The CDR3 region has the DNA TGTGCCAGCCTAAAAGGGGCGGGAAGCTACAATGAGCAGTTCTTC.

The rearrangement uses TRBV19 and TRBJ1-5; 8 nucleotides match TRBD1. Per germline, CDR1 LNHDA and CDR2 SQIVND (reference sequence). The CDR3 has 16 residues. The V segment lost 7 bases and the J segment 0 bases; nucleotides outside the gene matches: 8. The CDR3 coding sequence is TGTGCCAGTACCCCACAGGGGGGCTATAGCAATCAGCCCCAGCATTTT. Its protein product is CASTPQGGYSNQPQHF. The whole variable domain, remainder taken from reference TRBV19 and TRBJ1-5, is DGGITQSPKYLFRKEGQNVTLSCEQNLNHDAMYWYRQDPGQGLRLIYYSQIVNDFQKGDIAEGYSVSREKKESFPLTVTSAQKNPTAFYLCASTPQGGYSNQPQHFGDGTRLSIL.

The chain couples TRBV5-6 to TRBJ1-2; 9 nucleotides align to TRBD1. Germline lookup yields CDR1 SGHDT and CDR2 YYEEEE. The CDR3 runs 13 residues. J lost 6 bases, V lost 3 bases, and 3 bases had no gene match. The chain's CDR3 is CASSWGQGDGYTF. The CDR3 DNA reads TGTGCCAGCAGCTGGGGACAGGGCGATGGCTACACCTTC. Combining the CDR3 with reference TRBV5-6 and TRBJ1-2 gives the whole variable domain DAGVTQSPTHLIKTRGQQVTLRCSPKSGHDTVSWYQQALGQGPQFIFQYYEEEERQRGNFPDRFSGHQFPNYSSELNVNALLLGDSALYLCASSWGQGDGYTFGSGTRLTVV.

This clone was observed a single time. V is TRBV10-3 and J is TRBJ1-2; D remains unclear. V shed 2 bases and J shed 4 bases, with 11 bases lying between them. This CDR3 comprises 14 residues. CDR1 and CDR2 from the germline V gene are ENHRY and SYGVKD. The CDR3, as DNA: TGTGCCATCAGTGAGGGGGAAGGTTTCTATGGCTACACCTTC. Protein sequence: CAISEGEGFYGYTF.

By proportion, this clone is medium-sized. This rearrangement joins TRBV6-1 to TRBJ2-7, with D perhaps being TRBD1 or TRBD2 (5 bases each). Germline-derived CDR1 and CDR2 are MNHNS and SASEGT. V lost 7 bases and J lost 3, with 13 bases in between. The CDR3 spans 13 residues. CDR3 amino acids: CASTSGQDYEQYF. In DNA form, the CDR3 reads TGTGCCAGCACATCGGGGCAAGACTACGAGCAGTACTTC.

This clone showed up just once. The DNA of the CDR3 is TGTGCCAGCAGCTTTGGGAACACCGGGGAGCTGTTTTTT. As protein: CASSFGNTGELFF. The V and J genes are TRBV11-3 and TRBJ2-2; unclear D gene. The germline V and J ends were trimmed by 3 bases and 1 base, with 3 bases remaining between them. There are 13 residues in the CDR3. Germline V CDR1 and CDR2: SGHNT, YENEEA.

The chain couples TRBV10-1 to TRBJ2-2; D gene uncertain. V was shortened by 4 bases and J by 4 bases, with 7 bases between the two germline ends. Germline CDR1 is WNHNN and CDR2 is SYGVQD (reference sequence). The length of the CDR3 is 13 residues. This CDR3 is CASSVRPTGELFF. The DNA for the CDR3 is TGCGCCAGCAGTGTAAGACCCACCGGGGAGCTGTTTTTT.

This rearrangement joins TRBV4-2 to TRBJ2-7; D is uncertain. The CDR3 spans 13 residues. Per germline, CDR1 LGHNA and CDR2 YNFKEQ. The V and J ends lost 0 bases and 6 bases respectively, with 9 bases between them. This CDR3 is CASSQDLASEQYF. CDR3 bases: TGTGCCAGCAGCCAAGATTTAGCCTCCGAGCAGTACTTC.

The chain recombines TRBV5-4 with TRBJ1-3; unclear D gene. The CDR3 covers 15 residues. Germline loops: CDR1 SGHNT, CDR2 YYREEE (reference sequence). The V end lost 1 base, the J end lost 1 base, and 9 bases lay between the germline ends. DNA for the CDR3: TGTGCCAGCAGCTTGCCCTTATCTTCTGGAAACACCATATATTTT. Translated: CASSLPLSSGNTIYF.

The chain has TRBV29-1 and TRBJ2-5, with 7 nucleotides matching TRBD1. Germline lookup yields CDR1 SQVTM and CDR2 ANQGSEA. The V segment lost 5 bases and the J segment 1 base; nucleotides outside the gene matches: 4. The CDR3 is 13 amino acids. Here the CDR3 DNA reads TGCAGCGTTAGAAGGGGGCTCCAAGAGACCCAGTACTTC. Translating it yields CSVRRGLQETQYF.

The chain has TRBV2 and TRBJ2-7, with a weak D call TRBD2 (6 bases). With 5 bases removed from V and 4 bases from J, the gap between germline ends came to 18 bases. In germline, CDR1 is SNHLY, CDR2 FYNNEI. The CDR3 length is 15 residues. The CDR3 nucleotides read TGTGCCAGCAGTCCATCCGGGACTGGTACTTACGAGCAGTACTTC. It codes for CASSPSGTGTYEQYF.

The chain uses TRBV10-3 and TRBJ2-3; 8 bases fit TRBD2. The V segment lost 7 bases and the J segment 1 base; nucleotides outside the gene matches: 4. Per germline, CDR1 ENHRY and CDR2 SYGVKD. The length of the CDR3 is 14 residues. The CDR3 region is CAITAGGGTDTQYF. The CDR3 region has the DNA TGTGCCATCACGGCGGGGGGTGGCACAGATACGCAGTATTTT.